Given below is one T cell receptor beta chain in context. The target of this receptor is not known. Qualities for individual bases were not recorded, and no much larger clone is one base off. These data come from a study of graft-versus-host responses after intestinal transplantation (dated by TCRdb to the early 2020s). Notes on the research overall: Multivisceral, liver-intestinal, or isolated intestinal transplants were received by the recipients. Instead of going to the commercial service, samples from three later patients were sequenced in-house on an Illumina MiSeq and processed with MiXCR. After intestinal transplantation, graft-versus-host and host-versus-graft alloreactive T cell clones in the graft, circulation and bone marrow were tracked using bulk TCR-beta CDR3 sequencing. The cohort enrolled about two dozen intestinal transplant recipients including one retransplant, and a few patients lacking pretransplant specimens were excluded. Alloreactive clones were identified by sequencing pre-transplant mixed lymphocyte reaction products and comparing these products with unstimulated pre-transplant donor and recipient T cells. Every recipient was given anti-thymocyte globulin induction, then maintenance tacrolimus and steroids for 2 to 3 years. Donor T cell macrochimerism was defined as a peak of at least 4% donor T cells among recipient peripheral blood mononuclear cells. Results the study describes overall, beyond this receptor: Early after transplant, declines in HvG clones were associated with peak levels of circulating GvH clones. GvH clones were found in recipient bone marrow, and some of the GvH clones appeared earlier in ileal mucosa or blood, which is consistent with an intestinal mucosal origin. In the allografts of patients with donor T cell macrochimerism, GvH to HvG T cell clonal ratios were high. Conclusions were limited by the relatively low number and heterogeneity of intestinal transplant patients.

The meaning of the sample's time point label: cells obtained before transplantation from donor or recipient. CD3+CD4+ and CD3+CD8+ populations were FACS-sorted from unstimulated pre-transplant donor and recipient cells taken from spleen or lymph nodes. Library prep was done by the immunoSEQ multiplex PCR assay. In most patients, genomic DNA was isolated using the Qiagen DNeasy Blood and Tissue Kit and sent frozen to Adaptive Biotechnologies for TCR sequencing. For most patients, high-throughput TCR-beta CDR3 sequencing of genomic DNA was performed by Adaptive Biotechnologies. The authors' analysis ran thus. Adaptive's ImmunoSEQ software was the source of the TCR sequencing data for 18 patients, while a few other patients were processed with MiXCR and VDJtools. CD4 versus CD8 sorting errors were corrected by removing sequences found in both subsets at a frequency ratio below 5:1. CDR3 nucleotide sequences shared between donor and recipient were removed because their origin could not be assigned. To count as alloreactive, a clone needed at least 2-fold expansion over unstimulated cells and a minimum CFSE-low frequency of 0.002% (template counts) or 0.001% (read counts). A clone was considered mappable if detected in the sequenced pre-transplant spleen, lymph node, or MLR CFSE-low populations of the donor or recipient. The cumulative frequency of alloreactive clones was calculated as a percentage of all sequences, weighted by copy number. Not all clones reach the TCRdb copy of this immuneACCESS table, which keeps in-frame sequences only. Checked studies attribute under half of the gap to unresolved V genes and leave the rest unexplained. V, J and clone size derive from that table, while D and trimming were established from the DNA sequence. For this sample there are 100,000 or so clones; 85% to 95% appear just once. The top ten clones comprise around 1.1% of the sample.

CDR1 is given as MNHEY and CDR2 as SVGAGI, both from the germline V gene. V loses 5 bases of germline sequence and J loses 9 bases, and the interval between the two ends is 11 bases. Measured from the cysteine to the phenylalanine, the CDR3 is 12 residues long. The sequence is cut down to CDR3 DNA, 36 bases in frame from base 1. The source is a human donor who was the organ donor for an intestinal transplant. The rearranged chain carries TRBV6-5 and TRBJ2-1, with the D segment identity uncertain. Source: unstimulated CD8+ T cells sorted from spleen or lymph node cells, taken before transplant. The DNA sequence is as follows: TGTGCCAGCAGTGAAGCGCTACGTGAGCAGTTCTTC. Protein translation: CASSEALREQFF.